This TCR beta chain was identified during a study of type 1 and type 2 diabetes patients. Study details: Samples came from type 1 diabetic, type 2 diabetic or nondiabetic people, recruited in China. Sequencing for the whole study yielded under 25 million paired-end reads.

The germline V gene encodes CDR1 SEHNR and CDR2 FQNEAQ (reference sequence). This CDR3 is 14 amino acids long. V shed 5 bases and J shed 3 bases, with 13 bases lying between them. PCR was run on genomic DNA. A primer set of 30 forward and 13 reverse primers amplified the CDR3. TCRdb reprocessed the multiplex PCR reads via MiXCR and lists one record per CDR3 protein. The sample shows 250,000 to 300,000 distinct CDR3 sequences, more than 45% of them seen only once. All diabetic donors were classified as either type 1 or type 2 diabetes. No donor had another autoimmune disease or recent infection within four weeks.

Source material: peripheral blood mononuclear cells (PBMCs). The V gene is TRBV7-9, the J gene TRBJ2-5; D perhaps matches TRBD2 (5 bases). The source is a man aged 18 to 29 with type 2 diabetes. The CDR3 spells CASSPRGSEETQYF. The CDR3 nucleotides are TGTGCCAGCAGCCCCCGCGGTAGCGAAGAGACCCAGTACTTC.